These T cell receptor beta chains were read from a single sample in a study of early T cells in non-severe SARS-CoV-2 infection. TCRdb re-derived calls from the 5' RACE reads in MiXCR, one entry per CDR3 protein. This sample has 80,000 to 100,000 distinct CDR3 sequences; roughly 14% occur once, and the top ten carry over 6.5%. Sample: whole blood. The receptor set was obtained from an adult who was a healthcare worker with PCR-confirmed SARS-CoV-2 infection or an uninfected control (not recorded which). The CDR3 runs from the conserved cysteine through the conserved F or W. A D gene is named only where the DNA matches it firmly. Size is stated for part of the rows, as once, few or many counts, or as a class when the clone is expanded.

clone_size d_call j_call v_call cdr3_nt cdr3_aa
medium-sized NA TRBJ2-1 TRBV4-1 TGCGCCAGCAGCCAAACCTTACTAGCCGATGAGCAGTTCTTC CASSQTLLADEQFF
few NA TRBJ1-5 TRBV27 TGTGCCAGCAGTTTACTCCTGGGTCAGCCCCAGCATTTT CASSLLLGQPQHF
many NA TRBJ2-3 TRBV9 TGTGCCAGCAGCGTAGTAATAGATACGCAGTATTTT CASSVVIDTQYF
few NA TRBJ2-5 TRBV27 TGTGCCAGCAGGGATTTGGAGACCCAGTACTTC CASRDLETQYF
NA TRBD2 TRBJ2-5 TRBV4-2 TGTGCCAGCAGCCAGGGGACTAGCCTGGGAGAGACCCAGTACTTC CASSQGTSLGETQYF
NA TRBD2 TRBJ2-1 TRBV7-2 TGTGCCAGCAGCTTAGTGGGGACTAGCGGGGTCAATGAGCAGTTCTTC CASSLVGTSGVNEQFF
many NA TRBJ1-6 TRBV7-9 TGTGCCAGCAGCTTAGTGAGTGGGAATTCACCCCTCCACTTT CASSLVSGNSPLHF
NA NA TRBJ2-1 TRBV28 TGTGCCAGCAGTTTGTGGACAGCCCGATCCTACAATGAGCAGTTCTTC CASSLWTARSYNEQFF
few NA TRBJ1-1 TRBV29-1 TGCAGCGCCGGACTCATGAACACTGAAGCTTTCTTT CSAGLMNTEAFF
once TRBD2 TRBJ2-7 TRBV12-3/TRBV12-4 TGTGCCAGCAGTTCCCTGGGGCAGGGACCCGGGGGGAAGTACTTC CASSSLGQGPGGKYF
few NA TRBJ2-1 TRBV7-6 TGTGCCAGCAGCTCCCCACTCGGGATTCAAGGGGGGGATGAGCAGTTCTTC CASSSPLGIQGGDEQFF
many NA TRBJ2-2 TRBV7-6 TGTGCCAGCAGCCCCCCCCGGGGGCACAACACCGGGGAGCTGTTTTTT CASSPPRGHNTGELFF
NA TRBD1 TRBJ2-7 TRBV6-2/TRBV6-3 TGTGCCAGCAACCCGGGACAGTTATACTACGAGCAGTACTTC CASNPGQLYYEQYF
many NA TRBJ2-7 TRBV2 TGTGCCAGCAGTGAGGGGAGGCGGAACTTCGAGCAGTACTTC CASSEGRRNFEQYF
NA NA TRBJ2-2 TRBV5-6 TGTGCCGCCAGTCCGGGGAACACCGGGGAGCTGTTTTTT CAASPGNTGELFF
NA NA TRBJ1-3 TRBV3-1 TGTGCCAGCCGACCGACCTCTGGAAACACCATATATTTT CASRPTSGNTIYF
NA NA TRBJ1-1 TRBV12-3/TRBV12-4 TGTGCCAGCAGTTTGGTAAACACTGAAGCTTTCTTT CASSLVNTEAFF
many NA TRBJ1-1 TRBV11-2 TGTGCCAGCAGCTTAACTCTAATGGGGACTGAAGCTTTCTTT CASSLTLMGTEAFF
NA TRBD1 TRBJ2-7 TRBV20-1 TGCAGTGCGCCCGGGACAGGGTACTCCTACGAGCAGTACTTC CSAPGTGYSYEQYF
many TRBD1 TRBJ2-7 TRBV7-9 TGTGCCAGCAGCGCACCGGGACAGTGGATCGAGTTC CASSAPGQWIEF
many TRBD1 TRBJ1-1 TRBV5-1 TGCGCCAGCAGCCAGACAGGGGGCGGGAACACTGAAGCTTTCTTT CASSQTGGGNTEAFF
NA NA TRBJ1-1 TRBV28 TGTGCCAGCAGTTTTACCCAGGGGAACACTGAAGCTTTCTTT CASSFTQGNTEAFF
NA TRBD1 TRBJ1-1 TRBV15 TGTGTCACCAGCAGTGTACAGGGGGCCGGGACTGAAGCTTTCTTT CVTSSVQGAGTEAFF
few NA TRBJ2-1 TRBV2 TGTGCCAGGGGATTGGGTGAGCAGTTCTTC CARGLGEQFF
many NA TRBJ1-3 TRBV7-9 TGTGCCAGCAGTCTAACTAAAGGCCCGACCGACCAACCCTCTGGAAACACCATATATTTT CASSLTKGPTDQPSGNTIYF
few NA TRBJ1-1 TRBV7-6 TGTGCCAGCAGCTTAGGTCCGCGGGCTATGAACACTGAAGCTTTCTTT CASSLGPRAMNTEAFF
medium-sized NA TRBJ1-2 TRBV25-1 TGTGCCAGCAGGCAGGGCCTCTATGGCTACACCTTC CASRQGLYGYTF
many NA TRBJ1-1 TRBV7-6 TGTGCCAGCAGCTTAGCTGGACAGATGAACACTGAAGCTTTCTTT CASSLAGQMNTEAFF
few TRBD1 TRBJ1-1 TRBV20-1 TGCAGTGCTACCCCCCCGGGGACAGGGATCTGGGCTTTCTTT CSATPPGTGIWAFF
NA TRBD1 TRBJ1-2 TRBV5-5 TGTGCCAGCAGCAGGACAGGGGGCGGATCTAAAAACTATGGCTACACCTTC CASSRTGGGSKNYGYTF
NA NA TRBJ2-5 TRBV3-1 TGTGCCAGCAGCCAAGAACCACTGGACCAAGAGACCCAGTACTTC CASSQEPLDQETQYF
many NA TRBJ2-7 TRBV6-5 TGTGCCAGCTCCTTCCGGGGATCCTACGAGCAGTACTTC CASSFRGSYEQYF
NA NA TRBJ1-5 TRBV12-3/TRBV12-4 TGTGCCAGCAGTTTCTCGGATAGCAATCAGCCCCAGCATTTT CASSFSDSNQPQHF
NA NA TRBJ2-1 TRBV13 TGTGCCTCCCTAGCAGGGCGGGATGGGGGCAATGAGCAGTTCTTC CASLAGRDGGNEQFF
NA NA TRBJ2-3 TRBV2 TGTGCCAGCAGCCTCTTGGCCGTGGATACGCAGTATTTT CASSLLAVDTQYF